This entry lists 12 T cell receptor beta chains sequenced from one sample in a study of blood T cells in healthy people across ages. A sample-barcoded 5' primer and a J-beta primer mix were used in a second PCR of roughly 6 to 12 cycles. Using its own MiXCR run on the 5' RACE reads, TCRdb lists one record per CDR3 protein. Here the sample spans roughly 700,000 distinct CDR3 sequences, 45% to 50% being singletons. Sequencing input: blood. The receptor source for this set is an older woman in good health.

The chain recombines TRBV20-1 with TRBJ2-3; 9 positions match TRBD2. V dropped 7 bases and J dropped 0; count of bases not matched to a gene: 5. Germline loops: CDR1 DFQATT, CDR2 SNEGSKA (reference sequence). The CDR3 runs to 14 residues. The CDR3 sequence: CSVAGALSTDTQYF. The CDR3 bases are TGCAGTGTAGCGGGAGCTCTTAGCACAGATACGCAGTATTTT.

This rearrangement joins TRBV18 to TRBJ2-7, with D tentatively TRBD2 (6 bases). The CDR3 has 15 amino acids. Germline V gene data show CDR1 as KGHSH and CDR2 as LQKENI. With 2 bases removed from V and 4 bases from J, the gap between germline ends came to 15 bases. CDR3 residues: CASSPAEGPSYEQYF. CDR3 bases: TGTGCCAGCTCACCAGCGGAGGGGCCCTCTTACGAGCAGTACTTC.

A word on this clonotype: A much larger clonotype is one base distant, so this may be a read error. The chain is built from TRBV4-1 and TRBJ2-5; 9 nucleotides match TRBD1. Germline V gene sequence: CDR1 MGHRA, CDR2 YSYEKL. Germline trimming cut 3 bases from V and 11 bases from J; bases unmatched to any gene: 13. The CDR3 contains 15 residues. DNA of the CDR3: TGCGCCAGCAGCCAGACCGGGACAGGGTCCGGGGAGCAGTACTTC. Its translation: CASSQTGTGSGEQYF.

This clonotype was counted only a few times. The V call is TRBV4-2, the J call TRBJ2-4, with a weak D call TRBD1 (6 bases). Looked up from germline, CDR1 is LGHNA and CDR2 is YNFKEQ. The length of the CDR3 is 16 residues. The germline V and J ends were trimmed by 0 bases and 1 base, with 10 bases remaining between them. This chain's CDR3 is CASSQEERGAKNIQYF. The CDR3, as DNA: TGTGCCAGCAGCCAAGAGGAGAGGGGGGCCAAAAACATTCAGTACTTC.

In its sample, this clonotype was seen once. The rearrangement uses TRBV5-6 and TRBJ2-1; TRBD1 might be the D (6 bases). Germline-derived CDR1 and CDR2 are SGHDT and YYEEEE. This CDR3 has 15 amino acids. Trimming pared 1 base from V and 3 bases from J, leaving 11 bases between. The CDR3 sequence: CASSLILDSYNEQFF. As DNA, the CDR3 is TGTGCCAGCAGCTTGATCTTGGACAGCTACAATGAGCAGTTCTTC.

This clonotype appeared a few times. The rearrangement uses TRBV20-1 and TRBJ2-7, with a possible D match to TRBD2 (5 bases). Germline V lookup: CDR1 DFQATT, CDR2 SNEGSKA (reference sequence). The CDR3 length is 15 residues. The V end was cut by 4 bases, the J end by 1 base, with 17 bases between. This CDR3 reads CSATSKGLASYEQYF. CDR3 sequence (DNA): TGCAGTGCTACGTCAAAAGGGCTAGCTTCCTACGAGCAGTACTTC.

The chain is built from TRBV27 and TRBJ2-5, with 9 positions matching TRBD2. The CDR3 consists of 16 residues. The trim removed 5 bases at V and 5 bases at J, leaving 12 bases unmatched. CDR1 is MNHEY and CDR2 is SMNVEV in the germline V gene (reference sequence). CDR3: CASSPSVAGGPETQYF. CDR3 nucleotide sequence: TGTGCCAGCAGTCCTAGCGTCGCGGGAGGGCCGGAGACCCAGTACTTC.

This clonotype was detected only a few times. V gene TRBV9 combines with J gene TRBJ2-1; D is possibly TRBD1 or TRBD2 (5 bases each). The CDR3 runs 12 residues. Per germline, CDR1 SGDLS and CDR2 YYNGEE. V lost 4 bases and J lost 9, with 11 bases in between. CDR3 protein: CASSPRGAEQFF. CDR3 bases: TGTGCCAGCAGCCCCAGAGGGGCTGAGCAGTTCTTC.

The rearrangement joins TRBV9 to TRBJ2-7, with 7 bases lining up with TRBD1. V dropped 3 bases and J dropped 1; count of bases not matched to a gene: 7. The V gene's germline CDR1 is SGDLS and CDR2 YYNGEE. CDR3 length: 15 residues. The CDR3 here is CASSAGTDDSYEQYF. The CDR3, as DNA: TGTGCCAGCAGCGCGGGGACAGATGATTCCTACGAGCAGTACTTC.

The rearrangement uses TRBV7-8 and TRBJ2-3; 7 positions agree with TRBD2. The CDR3 covers 15 residues. V lost 5 bases and J lost 4; bases outside the gene matches: 9. Germline V gives CDR1 SGHVS, CDR2 FQNEAQ. The CDR3 region is CASSLERGAPDTQYF. DNA for the CDR3: TGTGCCAGCAGCCTTGAGCGGGGCGCACCAGATACGCAGTATTTT.

The chain recombines TRBV12-5 with TRBJ2-3; 9 bases align to TRBD1. The trim removed 6 bases at V and 6 bases at J, leaving 4 bases unmatched. The CDR3 is 13 amino acids. Per the germline V gene, CDR1 is LGHNT and CDR2 is FRNRAP. CDR3 sequence reads: CASGRGQGDTQYF. DNA for the CDR3: TGTGCTAGTGGCCGAGGACAGGGGGATACGCAGTATTTT.

The chain uses TRBV27 and TRBJ2-3; weak D call: TRBD1 (5 bases). The ends were cut back, 8 bases at V and 6 bases at J, with 18 bases in the middle. This CDR3 region has 14 residues. CDR1 MNHEY and CDR2 SMNVEV come from the germline V gene (reference sequence). In DNA form, the CDR3 reads TGTGCCAGCCGAAAAGACAGTTATGCGGATACGCAGTATTTT. It codes for CASRKDSYADTQYF.